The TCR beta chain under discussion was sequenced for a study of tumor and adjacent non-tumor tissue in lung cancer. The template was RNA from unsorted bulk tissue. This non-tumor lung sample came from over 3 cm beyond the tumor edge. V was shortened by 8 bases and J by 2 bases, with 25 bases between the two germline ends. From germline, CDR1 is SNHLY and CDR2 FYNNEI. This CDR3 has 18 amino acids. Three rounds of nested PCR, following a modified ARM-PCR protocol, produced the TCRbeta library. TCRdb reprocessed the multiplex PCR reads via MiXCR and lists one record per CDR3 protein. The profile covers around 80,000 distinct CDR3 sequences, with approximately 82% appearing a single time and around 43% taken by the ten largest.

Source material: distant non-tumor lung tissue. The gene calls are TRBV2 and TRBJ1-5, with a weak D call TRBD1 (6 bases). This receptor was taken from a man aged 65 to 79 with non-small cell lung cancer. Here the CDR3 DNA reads TGTGCCAGCCGACTAAGCCTTATTCAGGCAGGGGGCAATCAGCCCCAGCATTTT. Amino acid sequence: CASRLSLIQAGGNQPQHF.